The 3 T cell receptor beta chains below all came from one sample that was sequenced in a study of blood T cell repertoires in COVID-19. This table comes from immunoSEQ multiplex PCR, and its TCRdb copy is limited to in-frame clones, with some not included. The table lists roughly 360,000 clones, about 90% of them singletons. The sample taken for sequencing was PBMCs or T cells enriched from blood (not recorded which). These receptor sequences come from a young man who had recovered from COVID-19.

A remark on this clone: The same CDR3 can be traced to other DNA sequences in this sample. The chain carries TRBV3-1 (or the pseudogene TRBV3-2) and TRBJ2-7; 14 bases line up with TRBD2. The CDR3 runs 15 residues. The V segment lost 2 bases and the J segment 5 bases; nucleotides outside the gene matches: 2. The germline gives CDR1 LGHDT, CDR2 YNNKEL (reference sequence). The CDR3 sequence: CASSQLTSGGDEQYF. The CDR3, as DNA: TGTGCCAGCAGCCAATTGACTAGCGGGGGGGACGAGCAGTACTTC.

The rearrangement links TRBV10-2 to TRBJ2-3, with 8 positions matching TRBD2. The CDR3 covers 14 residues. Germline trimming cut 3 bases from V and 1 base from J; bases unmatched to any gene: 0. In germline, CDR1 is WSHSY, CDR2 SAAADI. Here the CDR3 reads CASSEAGGTDTQYF. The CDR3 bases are TGCGCCAGCAGTGAAGCGGGGGGCACAGATACGCAGTATTTT.

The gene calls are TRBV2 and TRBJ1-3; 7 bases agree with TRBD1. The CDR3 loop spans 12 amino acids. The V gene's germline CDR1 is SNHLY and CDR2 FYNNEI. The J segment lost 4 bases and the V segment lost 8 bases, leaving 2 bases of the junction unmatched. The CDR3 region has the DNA TGTGCCAGCGCGACAGGGGGAAACACCATATATTTT. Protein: CASATGGNTIYF.